This TCR beta chain was sequenced in a study of OX40 agonist ivuxolimab in advanced cancers. Exclusion applied to patients with autoimmune disease history or systemic immunosuppression. J gave up 4 bases and V 4 bases, and 8 bases lay outside the gene matches. The CDR3 is 15 residues long. Germline V gene data show CDR1 as MGHRA and CDR2 as YSYEKL. Whole-study findings and limits: Partial responders dosed at 0.1-3.0 mg/kg displayed clonal expansion ranking among the lowest. Compared with CD4+, CD8+ T cells on average had more expanded clones.

Concerning this clone itself: The antigen is undetermined.

TCRdb's copy holds only in-frame clones and misses some; the assay was immunoSEQ multiplex PCR. The table records tens of thousands of clones, approximately 90% of them present only once. The chain links TRBV4-1 to TRBJ2-7, with TRBD1 matching 9 bases. The origin of this receptor is an adult with an advanced solid tumor such as melanoma, head and neck, liver or kidney cancer. The source was CD4+ or CD8+ T cells sorted from blood, collected in a trial of the OX40 agonist ivuxolimab. The CDR3 DNA reads TGCGCCAGCAGCCTGCGGACAGGGGAACATTACGAGCAGTACTTC. Protein: CASSLRTGEHYEQYF.